The source of this T cell receptor (beta chain) is a study of CD8+CD57+ T cells in acquired aplastic anemia. At the level of the study: Yields of DNA that came from sorted CD4+ and CD8+ cells averaged about 2.9 ug.

Patients selected for sequencing had displayed CD8+CD57+ cell expansion by flow cytometry. Everyone among the patients had severe acquired aplastic anemia. Blood came from patients not yet given any therapy. Trimming removed 6 bases from V and 8 bases from J; junction bases left unmatched: 9. The CDR3 is made up of 14 amino acids. Germline V gene data show CDR1 as SNHLY and CDR2 as FYNNEI. Genomic DNA served as template for TCR beta VDJ and CDR3 profiling. A single record per CDR3 protein comes from TCRdb applying MiXCR to the reads. Of tens of thousands of distinct CDR3 sequences in the sample, about 63% were seen once.

V is TRBV2 and J is TRBJ1-2; TRBD1 agrees at 10 bases. Source material: sorted CD4+, CD8+, or CD8+CD57+ T cells (not recorded which) from PBMCs. The sequence derives from a human donor with aplastic anemia. Here the CDR3 DNA reads TGTGCCAGCAGCTGGACAGGGGGAGAATGGGGCTACACCTTC. Protein: CASSWTGGEWGYTF.